These T cell receptor beta chains were read from a single sample in a study of control samples from healthy donors and cancer patients. Libraries were prepared by immunoSEQ multiplex PCR; TCRdb keeps only in-frame clonotypes and omits some of them. The data show 150,000 to 200,000 clones, with 85% to 95% seen just once and roughly 4% held by the top ten. The sequencing sample was made of blood. These receptors came from a woman aged 60-75 years in good health. The CDR3 runs from the conserved cysteine through the conserved F or W. The D gene is left open where the match is weak. A clone size is listed for some rows: how often the clone was seen (once, few, many), or a class if it is expanded.

d_gene	abundance	v_gene	j_gene	CDR3aa	CDR3nt
.	.	TRBV4-1	TRBJ2-7	CASSQDMWKVDF	TGCGCCAGCAGCCAAGATATGTGGAAGGTGGACTTC
.	.	TRBV7-8	TRBJ1-3	CASSLGPWGNTIYF	TGTGCCAGCAGCTTAGGGCCGTGGGGAAACACCATATATTTT
.	few	TRBV7-2	TRBJ2-1	CASSHGRNEQFF	TGTGCCAGCAGCCATGGGCGGAATGAGCAGTTCTTC
.	.	TRBV5-8	TRBJ1-6	CASSLAEQSSYNSPLHF	TGTGCCAGCAGCTTGGCCGAACAGAGCTCCTATAATTCACCCCTCCACTTT
.	.	TRBV29-1	TRBJ1-6	CSVVGSPGSPLHF	TGCAGCGTTGTAGGTTCACCAGGTTCACCCCTCCACTTT
TRBD1	.	TRBV20-1	TRBJ2-7	CSAFQGVEQYF	TGCAGTGCTTTCCAGGGGGTCGAGCAGTACTTC
.	once	TRBV21-1	TRBJ1-4	CASSSPTGVRGEELFF	TGTGCCAGCAGCTCCCCGACAGGGGTGCGGGGTGAAGAACTGTTTTTT
TRBD1	.	TRBV7-6	TRBJ2-2	CASSPRTGGGSGELFF	TGTGCCAGCAGCCCCCGGACAGGGGGAGGATCCGGGGAGCTGTTTTTT
TRBD2	.	TRBV6-2/TRBV6-3	TRBJ2-5	CASSYSLGEGIQETQYF	TGTGCCAGCAGTTACTCACTTGGGGAGGGTATCCAAGAGACCCAGTACTTC
.	.	TRBV19	TRBJ1-5	CATAGNLNQPQHF	TGTGCCACCGCGGGAAATCTCAATCAGCCCCAGCATTTT
.	medium-sized	TRBV5-5	TRBJ2-2	CAGGLTNTGELFF	TGTGCCGGGGGACTCACGAACACCGGGGAGCTGTTTTTT
.	.	TRBV7-9	TRBJ1-1	CASSLAGMNTEAFF	TGTGCCAGCAGCTTAGCAGGTATGAACACTGAAGCTTTCTTT
TRBD1	.	TRBV27	TRBJ1-5	CASRLGTGLLLYSNQPQHF	TGTGCCAGCAGGTTGGGGACAGGCCTCCTCCTTTATAGCAATCAGCCCCAGCATTTT
.	.	TRBV12-2	TRBJ1-4	CASWDEKLFF	TGTGCAAGTTGGGATGAAAAACTGTTTTTT
.	.	TRBV3-1/TRBV3-2	TRBJ1-2	CASSQGENYGYTF	TGTGCCAGCAGCCAAGGGGAAAACTATGGCTACACCTTC
.	.	TRBV27	TRBJ1-3	CASSLAGTFGNTIYF	TGTGCCAGCAGTTTAGCCGGGACATTTGGAAACACCATATATTTT
.	.	TRBV18	TRBJ1-2	CASSPSQGLNYGYTF	TGTGCCAGCTCACCAAGCCAGGGTTTAAACTATGGCTACACCTTC
TRBD2	.	TRBV5-6	TRBJ2-2	CASSSLAGANTGELFF	TGTGCCAGCAGCTCGCTAGCGGGGGCCAACACCGGGGAGCTGTTTTTT
.	.	TRBV19	TRBJ1-2	CASSIARAYGYTF	TGTGCCAGTAGTATAGCCAGGGCCTATGGCTACACCTTC
TRBD1	.	TRBV13	TRBJ1-3	CASSDRDRNYSSGNTIYF	TGTGCCAGCAGCGACCGGGACAGGAACTATTCCTCTGGAAACACCATATATTTT
.	.	TRBV6-2/TRBV6-3	TRBJ1-5	CASSYPSPGRRSQPQHF	TGTGCCAGCAGTTACCCGAGCCCCGGACGGCGCAGTCAGCCCCAGCATTTT
.	.	TRBV11-3	TRBJ1-3	CASSQLTGNTIYF	TGTGCCAGCAGCCAACTCACTGGAAACACCATATATTTT
TRBD1	.	TRBV30	TRBJ1-1	CAWSLSRGRAFF	TGTGCCTGGAGCCTCTCGAGGGGGCGAGCTTTCTTT
TRBD1	.	TRBV19	TRBJ1-2	CASSIMRQGYGYTF	TGTGCCAGTAGTATAATGCGACAGGGCTATGGCTACACCTTC
.	.	TRBV18	TRBJ1-3	CASSPSRAGSGNTIYF	TGTGCCAGCTCACCAAGCAGGGCAGGTTCTGGAAACACCATATATTTT
.	.	TRBV4-3	TRBJ1-3	CASSQVLASGPGNTIYF	TGCGCCAGCAGCCAAGTCTTAGCCTCAGGACCTGGAAACACCATATATTTT
.	.	TRBV5-6	TRBJ2-3	CASSLQGPDTQYF	TGTGCCAGCAGCTTGCAGGGGCCAGATACGCAGTATTTT
.	.	TRBV5-4	TRBJ1-1	CASSPGQRNTEAFF	TGTGCCAGCAGTCCCGGACAGAGAAACACTGAAGCTTTCTTT
TRBD1	once	TRBV19	TRBJ2-4	CASSPLGQGAEDLAKNIQYF	TGTGCCAGTAGTCCACTTGGACAGGGGGCGGAGGATTTAGCCAAAAACATTCAGTACTTC
TRBD1	.	TRBV3-1/TRBV3-2	TRBJ2-1	CASSHTTGTGTAEQFF	TGTGCCAGCAGCCACACTACCGGGACAGGTACGGCTGAGCAGTTCTTC
TRBD1	.	TRBV6-5	TRBJ1-1	CASSYADRAVGAFF	TGTGCCAGCAGTTACGCGGACAGGGCCGTCGGAGCTTTCTTT
.	.	TRBV4-2	TRBJ1-1	CASSQLGGFMNTEAFF	TGTGCCAGCAGCCAATTAGGGGGATTCATGAACACTGAAGCTTTCTTT
.	.	TRBV7-9	TRBJ1-1	CASSSNRNTEAFF	TGTGCCAGCAGCTCGAACAGGAACACTGAAGCTTTCTTT
TRBD1	.	TRBV20-1	TRBJ1-2	CSASRPPGQGPNYGYTF	TGCAGTGCTAGTAGGCCGCCCGGACAGGGTCCAAACTATGGCTACACCTTC
TRBD2	.	TRBV2	TRBJ2-5	CASSGLAWETQYF	TGTGCCAGCAGCGGACTAGCCTGGGAGACCCAGTACTTC
.	.	TRBV2	TRBJ2-5	CASSGGGGGGETQYF	TGTGCCAGCAGTGGCGGGGGAGGGGGCGGTGAGACCCAGTACTTC
.	once	TRBV27	TRBJ2-3	CASSAQNTDTQYF	TGTGCCAGCAGTGCCCAAAACACAGATACGCAGTATTTT
TRBD1	.	TRBV4-3	TRBJ1-4	CASSQGDRETEKLFF	TGCGCCAGCAGCCAGGGGGACAGGGAAACTGAAAAACTGTTTTTT
.	.	TRBV5-1	TRBJ1-2	CASSVSNYGYTF	TGCGCCAGCAGCGTCAGTAACTATGGCTACACCTTC
TRBD1	.	TRBV7-2	TRBJ1-6	CASSPWTGHGSPLHF	TGTGCCAGCAGCCCCTGGACAGGGCATGGTTCACCCCTCCACTTT
.	.	TRBV3-1/TRBV3-2	TRBJ2-2	CASTQGSWGSGELFF	TGTGCCAGCACCCAAGGTAGTTGGGGCTCCGGGGAGCTGTTTTTT